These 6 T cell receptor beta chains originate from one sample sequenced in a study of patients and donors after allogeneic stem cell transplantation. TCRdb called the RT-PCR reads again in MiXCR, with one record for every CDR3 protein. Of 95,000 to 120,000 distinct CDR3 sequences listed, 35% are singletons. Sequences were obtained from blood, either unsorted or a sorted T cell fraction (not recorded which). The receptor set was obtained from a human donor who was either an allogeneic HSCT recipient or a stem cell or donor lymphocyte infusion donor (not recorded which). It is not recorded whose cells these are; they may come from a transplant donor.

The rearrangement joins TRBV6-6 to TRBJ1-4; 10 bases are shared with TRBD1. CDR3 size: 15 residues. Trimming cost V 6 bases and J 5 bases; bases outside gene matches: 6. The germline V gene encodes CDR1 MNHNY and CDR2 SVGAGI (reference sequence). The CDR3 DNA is TGTGCCAGCAGCCACCCGGGACAGGGGAATGAAAAACTGTTTTTT. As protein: CASSHPGQGNEKLFF.

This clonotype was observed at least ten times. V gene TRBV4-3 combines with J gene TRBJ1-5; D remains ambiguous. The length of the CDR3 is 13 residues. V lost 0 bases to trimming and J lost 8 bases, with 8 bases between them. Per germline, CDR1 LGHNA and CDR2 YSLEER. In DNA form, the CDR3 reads TGCGCCAGCAGCCAAGAGCTGTTTGAGCCCCAGCATTTT. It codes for CASSQELFEPQHF.

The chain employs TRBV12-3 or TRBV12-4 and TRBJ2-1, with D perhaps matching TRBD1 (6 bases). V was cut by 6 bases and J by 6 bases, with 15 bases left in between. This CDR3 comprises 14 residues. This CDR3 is CASRSNRVGNEQFF. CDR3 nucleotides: TGTGCCAGCAGAAGCAACAGGGTTGGCAATGAGCAGTTCTTC.

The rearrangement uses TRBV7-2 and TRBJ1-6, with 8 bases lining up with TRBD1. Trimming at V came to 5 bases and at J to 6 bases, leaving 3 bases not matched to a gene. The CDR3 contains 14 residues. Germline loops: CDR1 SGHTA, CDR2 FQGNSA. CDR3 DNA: TGTGCCAGCAGCACGACAGGGGTTAATTCACCCCTCCACTTT. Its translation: CASSTTGVNSPLHF.

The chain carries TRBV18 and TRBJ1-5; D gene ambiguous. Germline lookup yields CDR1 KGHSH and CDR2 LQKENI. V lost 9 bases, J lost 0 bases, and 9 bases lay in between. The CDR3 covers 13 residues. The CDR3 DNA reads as TGTGCCAGTCGGGGTTTTAGCAATCAGCCCCAGCATTTT. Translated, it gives CASRGFSNQPQHF. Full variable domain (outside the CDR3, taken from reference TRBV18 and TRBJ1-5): NAGVMQNPRHLVRRRGQEARLRCSPMKGHSHVYWYRQLPEEGLKFMVYLQKENIIDESGMPKERFSAEFPKEGPSILRIQQVVRGDSAAYFCASRGFSNQPQHFGDGTRLSIL.

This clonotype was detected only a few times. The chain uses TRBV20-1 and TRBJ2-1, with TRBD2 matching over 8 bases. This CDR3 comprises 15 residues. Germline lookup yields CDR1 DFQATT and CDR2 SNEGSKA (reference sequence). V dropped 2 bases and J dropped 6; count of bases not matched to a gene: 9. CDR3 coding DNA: TGCAGTGCTAGACCGGGACTAGGGAGGTTCAATGAGCAGTTCTTC. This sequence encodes CSARPGLGRFNEQFF.